The clone carrying this T cell receptor (beta chain) appeared a few times. Antigen: not known. TCRdb called the reads again in MiXCR, with one record for every CDR3 protein. The table records roughly 280,000 distinct CDR3 sequences, 22% of them present only once. This CDR3 comprises 14 residues. Germline V gene lookup returns CDR1 SNHLY and CDR2 FYNNEI. Trimming pared 4 bases from V and 5 bases from J, leaving 12 bases between. The data stem from a study of T cell repertoires in cytomegalovirus infection. At the level of the study: HLA-C-restricted CMV epitopes, recently identified, and well-studied HLA-B-restricted ones were used by the study. Whole-study findings and limits: There were carriers of CMV plus the relevant HLA, and cumulative public TCR beta family frequency identified them.

Here the sequenced sample was cultured PBMCs, taken from culture after CMV antigen stimulation. The receptor was derived from a human donor in good health (CMV status not recorded). Some clones in this sample may be carry-over from other donors' samples. The chain recombines TRBV2 with TRBJ1-5; D call uncertain. CDR3 sequence reads: CASSGEGGDQPQHF. CDR3 nucleotides: TGTGCCAGCAGTGGAGAGGGTGGAGATCAGCCCCAGCATTTT.